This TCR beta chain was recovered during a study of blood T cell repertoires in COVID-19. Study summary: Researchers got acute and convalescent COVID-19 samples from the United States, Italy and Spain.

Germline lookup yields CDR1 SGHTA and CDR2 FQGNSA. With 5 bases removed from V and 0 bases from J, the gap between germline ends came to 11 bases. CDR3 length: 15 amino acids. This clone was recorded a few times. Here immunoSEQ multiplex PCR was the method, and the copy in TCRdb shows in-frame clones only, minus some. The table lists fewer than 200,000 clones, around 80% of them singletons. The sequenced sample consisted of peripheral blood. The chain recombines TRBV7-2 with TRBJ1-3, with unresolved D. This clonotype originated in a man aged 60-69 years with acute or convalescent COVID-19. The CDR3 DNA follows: TGTGCCAGCAGCCTACGTATGTCCTCTGGAAACACCATATATTTT. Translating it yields CASSLRMSSGNTIYF.